The 9 T cell receptor beta chains below come from one sample, sequenced in a study of cytomegalovirus exposure and HLA in healthy donors. PCR used 60 Vbeta primers and 13 Jbeta primers. Here immunoSEQ multiplex PCR was the method, and the copy in TCRdb shows in-frame clones only, minus some. The repertoire holds tens of thousands of clones, with roughly 77% as singletons. The specimen was PBMCs. The receptors stem from a man aged 30-40 years in good health and CMV-seronegative.

V is TRBV6-6 and J is TRBJ2-1; D not resolved. This CDR3 has 12 amino acids. The ends were cut back, 5 bases at V and 15 bases at J, with 17 bases in the middle. Looked up from germline, CDR1 is MNHNY and CDR2 is SVGAGI (reference sequence). The CDR3: CASSNPRRVGFF. The DNA for the CDR3 is TGTGCCAGCAGTAACCCGAGACGGGTTGGGTTCTTC.

The rearrangement uses TRBV11-1 and TRBJ2-7; D is undetermined. Trimming removed 1 base from V and 5 bases from J, with 6 bases in between. The CDR3 runs to 12 residues. The germline CDR1 and CDR2 sequences are SGHAT and FQDESV (reference sequence). The CDR3 coding sequence is TGTGCCAGCAGCTTAGTCCGGGACGAGCAGTACTTC. Its protein is CASSLVRDEQYF.

J is TRBJ1-6 and V is TRBV10-3; D possibly corresponds to TRBD1 (5 bases). The CDR3 contains 15 residues. The germline CDR1 and CDR2 sequences are ENHRY and SYGVKD. V lost 6 bases and J 10 bases, leaving 19 bases between the germline ends. CDR3 residues: CAIREKQGIRSPLHF. The CDR3 nucleotides are TGTGCCATCAGGGAAAAGCAGGGTATTCGATCACCCCTCCACTTT.

The chain's CDR3 is CAWRQGNTEAFF. Written as DNA, the CDR3 is TGTGCCTGGCGACAGGGGAACACTGAAGCTTTCTTT. The chain employs TRBV30 and TRBJ1-1, with TRBD1 identical over 7 bases. Germline V gives CDR1 GTSNPN, CDR2 SVGIG (reference sequence). The CDR3 runs 12 residues. Trimming took 5 bases from V and 1 from J; bases not matched to a gene: 1.

The chain has TRBV7-9 and TRBJ2-5; 8 bases fit TRBD2. The CDR3 loop spans 17 amino acids. Trimming took 2 bases from V and 1 from J; bases not matched to a gene: 9. Germline V CDR1 and CDR2: SEHNR, FQNEAQ (reference sequence). Written as DNA, the CDR3 is TGTGCCAGCAGCTTAAAAGGGTCGGGGGGGCTCCAAGAGACCCAGTACTTC. Translated, it gives CASSLKGSGGLQETQYF.

J is TRBJ2-7 and V is TRBV18, with 8 bases lining up with TRBD2. The junction had 7 bases not matched to a gene; V was cut back by 2 bases and J by 7 bases. Per germline, CDR1 KGHSH and CDR2 LQKENI. The CDR3 has 14 amino acids. The CDR3: CASSPAPRGGEQYF. CDR3 coding DNA: TGTGCCAGCTCACCAGCCCCTCGGGGGGGAGAGCAGTACTTC.

The V gene is TRBV9, the J gene TRBJ1-4; TRBD1 agrees at 8 bases. CDR3 size: 14 residues. The germline V gene has CDR1 SGDLS and CDR2 YYNGEE. Trimming removed 4 bases from V and 3 bases from J; junction bases left unmatched: 2. The CDR3: CASSQGQANEKLFF. In DNA form, the CDR3 reads TGTGCCAGCAGCCAGGGACAGGCTAATGAAAAACTGTTTTTT. Filled out from reference TRBV9 and TRBJ1-4, the complete variable domain reads DSGVTQTPKHLITATGQRVTLRCSPRSGDLSVYWYQQSLDQGLQFLIQYYNGEERAKGNILERFSAQQFPDLHSELNLSSLELGDSALYFCASSQGQANEKLFFGSGTQLSVL.

In its sample, this clone was seen a few times. The chain employs TRBV30 and TRBJ1-2; TRBD1 agrees at 12 bases. The CDR3 totals 12 residues. CDR1 and CDR2 (germline): GTSNPN, SVGIG (reference sequence). V dropped 2 bases and J dropped 12; count of bases not matched to a gene: 4. The CDR3 reads CAWSRGQGAHTF. The CDR3 region has the DNA TGTGCCTGGAGTAGGGGACAGGGGGCCCACACCTTC.

The chain uses TRBV7-6 and TRBJ2-5; TRBD2 aligns across 7 bases. CDR3 length: 15 amino acids. The germline CDR1 and CDR2 sequences are SGHVS and FNYEAQ. V gave up 5 bases and J gave up 4 bases; unmatched junction bases: 10. The CDR3 bases are TGTGCCAGCAGCGACAATGGGGTAGCGGGAGAGACCCAGTACTTC. Translating gives CASSDNGVAGETQYF.